This TCR beta chain was documented in a study of blood T cell repertoires in COVID-19. Study-wide background: Material from acute and convalescent COVID-19 was sourced from the United States, Italy and Spain. T cells, B-cell-depleted T cells, or PBMCs supplied cDNA or gDNA.

Per the authors' pipeline: Nucleated cell number was recorded as an estimate derived from reference gene primer amplification. The repertoire was sequenced with immunoSEQ multiplex PCR; TCRdb's copy has only in-frame clones and lacks some. That table is the source of V, J and clone size, and D and trimming were worked out from the DNA. The table lists roughly 94,000 clones, about 79% of them singletons. V lost 8 bases and J lost 6; bases outside the gene matches: 9. CDR3 length equals 14 residues. From germline, CDR1 is LNHDA and CDR2 SQIVND (reference sequence). The TCR comes from a man aged 55 to 70 with acute or convalescent COVID-19. The chain combines TRBV19 with TRBJ2-2; 7 nucleotides align to TRBD1. The sequencing input was peripheral blood. The CDR3 loop is CASATGLHSGELFF. The CDR3 DNA sequence: TGTGCCAGTGCGACAGGGTTACATTCCGGGGAGCTGTTTTTT.